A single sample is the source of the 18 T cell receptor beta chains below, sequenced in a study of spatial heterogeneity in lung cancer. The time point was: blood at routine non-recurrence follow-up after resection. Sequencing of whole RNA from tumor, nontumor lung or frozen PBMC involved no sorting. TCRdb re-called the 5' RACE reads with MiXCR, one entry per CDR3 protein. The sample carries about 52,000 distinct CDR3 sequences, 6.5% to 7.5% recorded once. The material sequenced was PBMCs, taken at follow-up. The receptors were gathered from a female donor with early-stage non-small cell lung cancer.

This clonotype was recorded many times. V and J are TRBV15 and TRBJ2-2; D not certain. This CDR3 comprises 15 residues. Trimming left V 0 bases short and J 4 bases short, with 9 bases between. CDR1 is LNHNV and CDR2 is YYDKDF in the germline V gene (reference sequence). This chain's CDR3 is CATSRDQIITGELFF. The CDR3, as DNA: TGTGCCACCAGCAGAGATCAGATAATCACCGGGGAGCTGTTTTTT.

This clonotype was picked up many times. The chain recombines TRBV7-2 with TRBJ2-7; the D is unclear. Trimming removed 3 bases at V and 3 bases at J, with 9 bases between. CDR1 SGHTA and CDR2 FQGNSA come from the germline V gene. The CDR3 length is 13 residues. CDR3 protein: CASSFSAFYEQYF. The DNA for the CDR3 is TGTGCCAGCAGCTTTTCCGCATTCTACGAGCAGTACTTC.

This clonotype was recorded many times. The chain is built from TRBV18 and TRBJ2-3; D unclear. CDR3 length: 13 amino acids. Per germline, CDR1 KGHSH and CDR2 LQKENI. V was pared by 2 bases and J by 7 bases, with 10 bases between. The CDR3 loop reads CASSPTNRNTQYF. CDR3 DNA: TGTGCCAGCTCACCAACGAATAGGAATACGCAGTATTTT.

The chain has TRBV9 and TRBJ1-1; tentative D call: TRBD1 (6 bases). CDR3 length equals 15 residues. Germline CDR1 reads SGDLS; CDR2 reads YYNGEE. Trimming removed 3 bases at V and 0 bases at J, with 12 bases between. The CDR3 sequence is CASSESTGLNTEAFF. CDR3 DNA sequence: TGTGCCAGCAGCGAGAGTACAGGGCTGAACACTGAAGCTTTCTTT.

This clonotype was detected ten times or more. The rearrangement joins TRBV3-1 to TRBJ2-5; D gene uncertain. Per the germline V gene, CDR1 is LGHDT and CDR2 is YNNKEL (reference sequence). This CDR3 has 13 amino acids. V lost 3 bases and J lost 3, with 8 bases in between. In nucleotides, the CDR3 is TGTGCCAGCAGCCATACCCTCGAAGAGACCCAGTACTTC. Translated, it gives CASSHTLEETQYF.

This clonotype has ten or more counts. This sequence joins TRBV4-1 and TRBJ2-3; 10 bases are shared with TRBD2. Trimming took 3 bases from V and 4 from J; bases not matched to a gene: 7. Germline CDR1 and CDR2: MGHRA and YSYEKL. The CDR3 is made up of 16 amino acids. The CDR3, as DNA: TGCGCCAGCAGCCACCCCAGCGGGGGGGCCTCAGATACGCAGTATTTT. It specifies CASSHPSGGASDTQYF.

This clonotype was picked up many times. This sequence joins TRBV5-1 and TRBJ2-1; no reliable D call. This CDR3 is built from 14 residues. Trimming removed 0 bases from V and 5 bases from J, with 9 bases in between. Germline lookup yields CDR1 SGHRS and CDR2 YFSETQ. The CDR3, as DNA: TGCGCCAGCAGCTTGGCCTGGCAGAACAATGAGCAGTTCTTC. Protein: CASSLAWQNNEQFF.

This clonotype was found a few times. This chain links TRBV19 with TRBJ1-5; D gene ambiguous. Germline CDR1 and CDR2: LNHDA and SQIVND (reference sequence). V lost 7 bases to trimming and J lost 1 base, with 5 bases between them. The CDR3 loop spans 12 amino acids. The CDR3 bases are TGTGCCAGTACCGAGAGCAATCAGCCCCAGCATTTT. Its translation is CASTESNQPQHF.

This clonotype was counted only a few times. The CDR3 sequence is CASSATGREAFF. In DNA, the CDR3 is TGTGCCAGCAGCGCGACAGGGCGTGAAGCTTTCTTT. The chain couples TRBV2 to TRBJ1-1; TRBD1 agrees at 7 bases. The CDR3 runs to 12 residues. Germline trimming cut 6 bases from V and 7 bases from J; bases unmatched to any gene: 5. Germline V lookup: CDR1 SNHLY, CDR2 FYNNEI.

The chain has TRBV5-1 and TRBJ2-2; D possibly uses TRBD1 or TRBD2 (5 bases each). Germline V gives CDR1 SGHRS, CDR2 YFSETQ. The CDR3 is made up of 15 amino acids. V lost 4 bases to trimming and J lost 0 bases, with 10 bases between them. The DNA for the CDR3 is TGCGCCAGCAGCCCGGGACGGGCGAACACCGGGGAGCTGTTTTTT. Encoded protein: CASSPGRANTGELFF.

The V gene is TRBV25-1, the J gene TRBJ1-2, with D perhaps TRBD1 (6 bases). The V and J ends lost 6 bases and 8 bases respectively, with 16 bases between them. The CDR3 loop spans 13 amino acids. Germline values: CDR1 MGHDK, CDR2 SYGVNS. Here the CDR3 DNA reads TGTGCCAGCAGAAGACAGGCCAGTAGGGGCTACACCTTC. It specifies CASRRQASRGYTF.

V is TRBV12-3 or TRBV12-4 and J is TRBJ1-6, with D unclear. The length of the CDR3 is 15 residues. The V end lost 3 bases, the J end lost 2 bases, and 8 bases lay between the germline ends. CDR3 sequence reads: CASSFRGTYNSPLHF. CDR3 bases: TGTGCCAGCAGTTTCCGGGGTACCTATAATTCACCCCTCCACTTT.

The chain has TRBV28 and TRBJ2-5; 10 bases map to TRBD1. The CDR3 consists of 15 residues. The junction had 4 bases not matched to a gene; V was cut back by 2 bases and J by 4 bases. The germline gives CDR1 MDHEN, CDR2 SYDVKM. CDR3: CASSLDRGRSETQYF. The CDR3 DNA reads TGTGCCAGCAGTTTAGACAGGGGGCGATCAGAGACCCAGTACTTC. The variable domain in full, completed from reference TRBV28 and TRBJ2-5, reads DVKVTQSSRYLVKRTGEKVFLECVQDMDHENMFWYRQDPGLGLRLIYFSYDVKMKEKGDIPEGYSVSREKKERFSLILESASTNQTSMYLCASSLDRGRSETQYFGPGTRLLVL.

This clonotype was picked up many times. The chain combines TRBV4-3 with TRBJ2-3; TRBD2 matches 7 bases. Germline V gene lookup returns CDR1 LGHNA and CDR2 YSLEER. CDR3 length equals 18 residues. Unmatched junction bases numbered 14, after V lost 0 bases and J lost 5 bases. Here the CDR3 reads CASSQDVQRGNLGDTQYF. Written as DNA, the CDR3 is TGCGCCAGCAGCCAAGATGTCCAGCGGGGCAACCTTGGAGATACGCAGTATTTT.

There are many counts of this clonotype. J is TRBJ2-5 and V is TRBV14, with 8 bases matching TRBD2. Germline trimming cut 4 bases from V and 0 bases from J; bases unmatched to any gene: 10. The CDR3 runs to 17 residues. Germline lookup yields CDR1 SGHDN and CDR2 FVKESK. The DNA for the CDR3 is TGTGCCAGCAGCCTTGGGGGCAGCGGGGGATACCAAGAGACCCAGTACTTC. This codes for CASSLGGSGGYQETQYF.

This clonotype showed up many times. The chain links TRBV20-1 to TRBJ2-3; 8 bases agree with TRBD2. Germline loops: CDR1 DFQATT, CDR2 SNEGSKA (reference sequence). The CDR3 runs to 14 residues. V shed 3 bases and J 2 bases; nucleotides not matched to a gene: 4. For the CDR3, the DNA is TGCAGTGCTAGCACTAGCGGTTACACAGATACGCAGTATTTT. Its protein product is CSASTSGYTDTQYF.

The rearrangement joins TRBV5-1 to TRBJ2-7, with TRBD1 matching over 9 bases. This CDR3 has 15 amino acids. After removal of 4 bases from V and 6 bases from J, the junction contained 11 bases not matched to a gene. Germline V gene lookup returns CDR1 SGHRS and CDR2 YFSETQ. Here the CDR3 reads CASSGPGTGFFEQYF. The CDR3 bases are TGCGCCAGCAGCGGGCCGGGGACAGGGTTTTTCGAGCAGTACTTC. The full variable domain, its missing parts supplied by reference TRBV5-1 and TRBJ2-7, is KAGVTQTPRYLIKTRGQQVTLSCSPISGHRSVSWYQQTPGQGLQFLFEYFSETQRNKGNFPGRFSGRQFSNSRSEMNVSTLELGDSALYLCASSGPGTGFFEQYFGPGTRLTVT.

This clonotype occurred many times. The CDR3 region is CASSFRQATSTDTQYF. The CDR3 DNA reads TGCGCCAGCAGCTTCCGACAGGCCACTAGCACAGATACGCAGTATTTT. The J gene is TRBJ2-3, the V gene TRBV5-1; D is possibly TRBD1 (6 bases). The length of the CDR3 is 16 residues. The germline CDR1 and CDR2 sequences are SGHRS and YFSETQ. V was shortened by 2 bases and J by 0 bases, with 13 bases between the two germline ends. The whole variable domain, remainder taken from reference TRBV5-1 and TRBJ2-3, is KAGVTQTPRYLIKTRGQQVTLSCSPISGHRSVSWYQQTPGQGLQFLFEYFSETQRNKGNFPGRFSGRQFSNSRSEMNVSTLELGDSALYLCASSFRQATSTDTQYFGPGTRLTVL.